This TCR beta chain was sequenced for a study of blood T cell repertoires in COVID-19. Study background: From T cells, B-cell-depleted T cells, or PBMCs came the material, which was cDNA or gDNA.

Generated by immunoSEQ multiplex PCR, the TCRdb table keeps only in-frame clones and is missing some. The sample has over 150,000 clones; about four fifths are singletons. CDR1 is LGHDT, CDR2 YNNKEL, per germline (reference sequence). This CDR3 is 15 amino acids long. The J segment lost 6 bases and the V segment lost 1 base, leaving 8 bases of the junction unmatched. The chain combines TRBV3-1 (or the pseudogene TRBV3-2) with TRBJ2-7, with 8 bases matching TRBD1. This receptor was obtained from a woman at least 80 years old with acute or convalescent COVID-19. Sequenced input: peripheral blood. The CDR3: CASSQVRTGYAEQYF. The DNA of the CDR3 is TGTGCCAGCAGCCAAGTTCGGACAGGGTATGCCGAGCAGTACTTC.